The entry that follows covers one T cell receptor beta chain sequence. Its antigen is currently not known. No clone much larger than this one lies a single base away; base qualities are absent. From the germline V gene, CDR1 is SQVTM and CDR2 is ANQGSEA. The V end gives up 4 bases and the J end 4 bases, leaving 6 bases in the junction not matched to a gene. The CDR3 covers 14 residues, taking in both the cysteine and the phenylalanine. Of all the DNA, just the CDR3 is kept, 42 bases in frame from base 1. This sample was included in a study of shared clonotypes between healthy human individuals (dated by TCRdb to about 2020). Regarding the complete study: The cohort comprised a couple of women and a few men aged 18 to 49 years. Per donor, three plates each were used for CD4 naive and CD4 memory, two for CD8 naive, and one for CD8 memory. Different laboratories and diverse techniques were used to prepare libraries and sequence TCR repertoires, to increase sequencing depth and limit assay-specific biases. Blood TCR repertoires of 5 or 6 healthy adults were deeply sequenced to estimate repertoire size and the extent of clonotype sharing between individuals. Each donor's leukapheresis produced roughly between roughly 0.85 and 9.5 billion PBMCs. Beyond this particular receptor, the publication reports: Naive subsets generally had larger estimated clonotype richness than memory subsets. Sampling was limited to blood, and TCR repertoires in tissue likely differ from TCR repertoires in blood. Roughly 5% of naive CD4, 3.5% of naive CD8, roughly 2.4% of memory CD4, and 0.35% to 0.4% of memory CD8 clonotypes were shared across four donors. Pairwise subsampling indicated that sequencing depth was expected to affect the degree of clonotype sharing among donors. Even with the large sequencing depth, rarefaction of the sorted-subset datasets indicated that sequencing was incomplete. The small number of donors limited the genetic and exposure-history diversity represented. Clonotypes shared by all four sorted-subset donors showed higher generation probabilities than non-shared clonotypes.

Using the deep immunoSEQ assay, multiplex PCR amplified TCR CDR3 regions from genomic DNA. Genomic DNA extracted from each cell subset was distributed evenly over all wells of several immunoSEQ 96-well plates, and each plate served as one replicate. For sorted subsets, around 0.2 ug of genomic DNA, equivalent to around 29,000 T cell genomes, went into each replicate PCR. Purified libraries were quantified with a Qubit 3.0 fluorometer, sized on a Bioanalyzer 2100, and re-quantified with the KAPA Library Quantification kit. Every immunoSEQ 96-well plate was sequenced on a separate single-read 150-cycle Illumina NextSeq 550 flow cell. On the authors' methods: Because only junctional sequences without quality scores were contained in the immunoSEQ output, filtering matching that applied to full-length reads could not be performed. To assign V/J genes and CDR3, sequences were annotated using PyIR, a Python wrapper for IgBLAST v1.9, with IMGT germline references. Any read was removed if the V/J assignment was weak (E-value above 1e-6), the CDR3 was missing, or the read contained stop codons, out-of-frame junctions, or ambiguous translated residues. V3J clonotypes were defined as sequences sharing an identical inferred V gene, J gene, and CDR3 amino acid sequence. To compute the percentage overlap between repertoires, the number of shared unique clonotypes was divided by the size of the smaller repertoire. Richness of each repertoire was evaluated using RTK rarefaction, the Chao1 estimator, and Recon v2.1 estimates of unobserved clonotypes. For all TCRbeta clonotypes obtained by the gDNA method from four donors, generation probabilities were computed with OLGA. TCRdb mirrors the immuneACCESS table, restricted to in-frame sequences. Some clones are absent from its copies; in checked studies, under half trace to an unresolved V gene, and the reason for the others is unknown. Clone size and the V and J calls come from that table; the DNA yielded D and trimming. Recorded for this sample are about 2.1 million clones; roughly 95% of them occurred a single time. About 1.7% of the sample is taken by the ten largest.

CD8 naive samples consisted of CD45RO-negative cells that were positively selected for CCR7, yielding a CD45RA+CCR7+ population without TemRA cells. Donors were healthy HIV-negative adults with no recently reported acute infections or vaccinations. Only Caucasian adults living in Nashville, Tennessee, USA were represented among the donors. After blood collection by leukapheresis, PBMCs were isolated using Ficoll-Histopaque density gradient centrifugation and then cryopreserved in the vapor phase of liquid nitrogen. Analytical flow cytometry was used to check the purity and quantity of each magnetically sorted T cell population. From each sorted fraction, genomic DNA was isolated and quantified by UV absorbance on a Nanodrop 2000c.

The TCR was taken from a young man in good health. Some clones in this sample may be carry-over from other donors' samples. The sequence is built from TRBV29-1 and TRBJ1-3; 8 bases in between match TRBD1. The sequenced sample consisted of naive CD8+ T cells from PBMCs. The sample's cell subset or site label is to be understood as: CD45RA+CCR7+. The sequenced DNA is TGCAGCGTTGTGCAGGGGGCGCCGGGAAACACCATATATTTT. Translated, it reads CSVVQGAPGNTIYF.